This T cell receptor beta chain is from a study of blood T cell repertoires in COVID-19. Study context: COVID-19 samples from acute and convalescent phases originated in the United States, Italy and Spain. Nucleic acid was either cDNA or gDNA, and it came from T cells, B-cell-depleted T cells, or PBMCs.

Trimming took off 0 bases at V and 8 bases at J, with 22 bases between the two ends. CDR3 length: 17 residues. Germline V gene lookup returns CDR1 LGHDT and CDR2 YNNKEL (reference sequence). The authors' processing: Amplification with reference gene primers provided the estimates of nucleated cell counts. The method was immunoSEQ multiplex PCR; TCRdb's version includes in-frame clones alone and lacks a portion of them. The D gene and trimming were derived from the DNA, and the V and J assignments and clone size from that table. The table lists some 460,000 clones, around 89% of them singletons. The sample taken for sequencing was peripheral blood. V is TRBV3-1 (or the pseudogene TRBV3-2) and J is TRBJ1-2; TRBD1 is a possible D gene (6 bases). This clonotype originated in a woman aged 30 to 39 with acute or convalescent COVID-19. The CDR3 DNA sequence: TGTGCCAGCAGCCAAGATGGTTCGGGGGGCGAATACCGCGGCTACACCTTC. It encodes CASSQDGSGGEYRGYTF.